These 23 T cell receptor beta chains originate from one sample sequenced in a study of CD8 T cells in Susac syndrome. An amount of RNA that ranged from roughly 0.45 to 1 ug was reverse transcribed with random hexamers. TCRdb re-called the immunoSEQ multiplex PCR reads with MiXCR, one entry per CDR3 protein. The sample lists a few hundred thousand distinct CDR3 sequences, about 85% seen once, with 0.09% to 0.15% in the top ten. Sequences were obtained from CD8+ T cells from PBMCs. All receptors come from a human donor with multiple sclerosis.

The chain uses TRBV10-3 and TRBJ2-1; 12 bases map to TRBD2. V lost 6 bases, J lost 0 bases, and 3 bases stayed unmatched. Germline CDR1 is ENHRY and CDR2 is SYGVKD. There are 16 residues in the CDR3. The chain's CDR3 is CAISASGRGSYNEQFF. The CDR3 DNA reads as TGTGCCATCAGCGCTAGCGGGAGGGGCTCCTACAATGAGCAGTTCTTC.

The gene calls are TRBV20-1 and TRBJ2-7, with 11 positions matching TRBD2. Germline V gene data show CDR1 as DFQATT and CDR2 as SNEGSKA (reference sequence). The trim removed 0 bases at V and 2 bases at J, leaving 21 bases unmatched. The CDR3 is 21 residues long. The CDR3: CSARDRRPGLAAMEYPYEQYF. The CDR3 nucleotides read TGCAGTGCTAGAGACCGCAGGCCGGGACTAGCGGCGATGGAGTACCCCTACGAGCAGTACTTC.

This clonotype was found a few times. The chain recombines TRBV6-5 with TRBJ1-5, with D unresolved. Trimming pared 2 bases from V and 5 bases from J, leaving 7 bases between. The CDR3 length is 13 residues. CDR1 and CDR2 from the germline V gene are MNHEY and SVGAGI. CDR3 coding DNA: TGTGCCAGCAGTTACGGGGTCTATCAGCCCCAGCATTTT. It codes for CASSYGVYQPQHF.

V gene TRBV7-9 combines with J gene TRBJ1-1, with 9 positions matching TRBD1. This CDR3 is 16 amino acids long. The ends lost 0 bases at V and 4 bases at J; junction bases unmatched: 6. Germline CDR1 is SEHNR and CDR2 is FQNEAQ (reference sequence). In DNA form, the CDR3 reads TGTGCCAGCAGCTTAGCGGGACAGGGTATAAGCACTGAAGCTTTCTTT. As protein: CASSLAGQGISTEAFF. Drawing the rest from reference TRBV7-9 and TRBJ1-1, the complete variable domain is DTGVSQNPRHKITKRGQNVTFRCDPISEHNRLYWYRQTLGQGPEFLTYFQNEAQLEKSRLLSDRFSAERPKGSFSTLEIQRTEQGDSAMYLCASSLAGQGISTEAFFGQGTRLTVV.

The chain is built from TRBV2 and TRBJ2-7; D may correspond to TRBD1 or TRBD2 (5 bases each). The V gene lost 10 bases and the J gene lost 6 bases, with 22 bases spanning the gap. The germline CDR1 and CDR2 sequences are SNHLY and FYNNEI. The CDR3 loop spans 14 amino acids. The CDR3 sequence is CAIPKGPRGLEQYF. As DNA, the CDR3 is TGTGCCATCCCGAAGGGCCCTCGGGGCCTCGAGCAGTACTTC.

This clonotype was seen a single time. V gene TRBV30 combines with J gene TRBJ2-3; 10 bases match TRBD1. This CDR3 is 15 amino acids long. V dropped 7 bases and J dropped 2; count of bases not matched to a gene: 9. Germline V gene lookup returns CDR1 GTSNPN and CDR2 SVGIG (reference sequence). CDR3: CAYTVTGGPTDTQYF. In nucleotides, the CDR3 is TGTGCCTACACCGTGACAGGGGGCCCCACAGATACGCAGTATTTT.

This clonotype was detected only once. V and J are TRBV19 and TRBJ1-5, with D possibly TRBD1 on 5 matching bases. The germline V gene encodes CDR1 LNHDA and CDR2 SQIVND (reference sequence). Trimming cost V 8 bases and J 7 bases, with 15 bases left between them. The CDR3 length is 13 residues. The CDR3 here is CASVGHFGQPQHF. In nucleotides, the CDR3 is TGTGCCAGTGTCGGACATTTCGGCCAGCCCCAGCATTTT.

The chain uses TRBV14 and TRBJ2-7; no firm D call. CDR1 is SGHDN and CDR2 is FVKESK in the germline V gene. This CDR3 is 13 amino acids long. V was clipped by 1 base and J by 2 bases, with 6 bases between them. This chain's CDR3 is CASSQGAPYEQYF. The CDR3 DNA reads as TGTGCCAGCAGCCAAGGCGCACCCTACGAGCAGTACTTC.

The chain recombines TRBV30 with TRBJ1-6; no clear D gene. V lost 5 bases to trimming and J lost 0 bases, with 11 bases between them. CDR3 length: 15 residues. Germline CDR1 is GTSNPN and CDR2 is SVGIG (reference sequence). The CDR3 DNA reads TGTGCCTGGGACGATCTGAGCTCCTATAATTCACCCCTCCACTTT. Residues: CAWDDLSSYNSPLHF.

CDR3 DNA: TGTGCCAGCAGCCCCGTGTGGGTGACGGTGAACACTGAAGCTTTCTTT. Protein sequence: CASSPVWVTVNTEAFF. V gene TRBV14 combines with J gene TRBJ1-1; D gene ambiguous. Trimming stripped 4 bases from V and 0 bases from J, with 15 bases between. CDR1 is SGHDN and CDR2 is FVKESK in the germline V gene. This CDR3 contains 16 residues.

The CDR3 coding sequence is TGCGCCAGCAGGAAAGGCCCTGGGGCCAACGTCCTGACTTTC. It is translated as CASRKGPGANVLTF. This chain connects TRBV4-1 to TRBJ2-6; no reliable D call. CDR1 MGHRA and CDR2 YSYEKL come from the germline V gene. V was trimmed by 6 bases and J by 2 bases, leaving 8 bases between them. This CDR3 spans 14 amino acids.

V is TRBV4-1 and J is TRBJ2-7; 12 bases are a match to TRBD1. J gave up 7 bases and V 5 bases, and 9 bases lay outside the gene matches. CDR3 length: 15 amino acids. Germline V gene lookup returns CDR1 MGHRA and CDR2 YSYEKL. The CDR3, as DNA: TGCGCCAGCAGCGGGAGGGGACAGGGGGCTTCGGAGCAGTACTTC. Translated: CASSGRGQGASEQYF.

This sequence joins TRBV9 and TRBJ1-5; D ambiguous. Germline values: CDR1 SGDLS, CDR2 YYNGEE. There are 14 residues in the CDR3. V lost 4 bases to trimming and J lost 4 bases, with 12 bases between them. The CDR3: CASSPYMGNQPQHF. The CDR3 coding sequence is TGTGCCAGCAGCCCTTATATGGGGAATCAGCCCCAGCATTTT. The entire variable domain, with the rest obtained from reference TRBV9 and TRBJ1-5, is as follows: DSGVTQTPKHLITATGQRVTLRCSPRSGDLSVYWYQQSLDQGLQFLIQYYNGEERAKGNILERFSAQQFPDLHSELNLSSLELGDSALYFCASSPYMGNQPQHFGDGTRLSIL.

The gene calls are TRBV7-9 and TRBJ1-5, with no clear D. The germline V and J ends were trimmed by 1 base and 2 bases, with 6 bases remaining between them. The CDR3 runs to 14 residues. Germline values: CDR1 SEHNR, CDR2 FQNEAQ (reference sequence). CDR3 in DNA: TGTGCCAGCAGCTTAGAGGCAGGCAATCAGCCCCAGCATTTT. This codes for CASSLEAGNQPQHF.

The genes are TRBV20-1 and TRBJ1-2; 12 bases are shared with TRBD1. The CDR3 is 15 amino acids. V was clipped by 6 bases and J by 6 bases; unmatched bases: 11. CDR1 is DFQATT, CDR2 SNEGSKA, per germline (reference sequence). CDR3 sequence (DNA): TGCAGTGCCATAGATCCGGGACAGGGGGCGGATGGCTACACCTTC. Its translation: CSAIDPGQGADGYTF.

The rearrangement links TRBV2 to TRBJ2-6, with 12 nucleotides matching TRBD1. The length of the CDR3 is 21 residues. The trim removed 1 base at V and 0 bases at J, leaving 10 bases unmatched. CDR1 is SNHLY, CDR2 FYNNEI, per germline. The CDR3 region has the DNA TGTGCCAGCAGTGAAGTAGGGACAGGGGGCGACAAGCCCTCTGGGGCCAACGTCCTGACTTTC. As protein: CASSEVGTGGDKPSGANVLTF.

The CDR3 is CASSLLAELNTGELFF. CDR3 nucleotides: TGCGCCAGCAGCTTGCTGGCAGAGTTGAACACCGGGGAGCTGTTTTTT. The rearrangement links TRBV5-1 to TRBJ2-2; no reliable D call. Trimming cost V 1 base and J 1 base, with 11 bases left between them. This CDR3 spans 16 amino acids. In germline, CDR1 is SGHRS, CDR2 YFSETQ.

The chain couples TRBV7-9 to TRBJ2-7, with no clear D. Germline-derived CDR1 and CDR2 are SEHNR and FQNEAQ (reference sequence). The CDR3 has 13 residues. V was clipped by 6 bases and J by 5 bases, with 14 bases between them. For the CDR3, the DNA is TGTGCCAGCAGTTCCATGCAGGAAAACGAGCAGTACTTC. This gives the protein CASSSMQENEQYF.

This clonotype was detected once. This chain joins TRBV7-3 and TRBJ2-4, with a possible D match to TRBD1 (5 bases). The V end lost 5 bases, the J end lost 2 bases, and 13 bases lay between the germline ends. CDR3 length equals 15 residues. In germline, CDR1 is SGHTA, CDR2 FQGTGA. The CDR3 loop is CASSPGPPPKNIQYF. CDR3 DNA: TGTGCCAGCAGCCCAGGGCCACCGCCCAAAAACATTCAGTACTTC.

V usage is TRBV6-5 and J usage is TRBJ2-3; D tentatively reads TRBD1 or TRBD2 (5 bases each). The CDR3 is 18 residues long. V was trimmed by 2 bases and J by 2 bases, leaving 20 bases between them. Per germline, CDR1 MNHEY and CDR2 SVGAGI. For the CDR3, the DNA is TGTGCCAGCAGTTACGTTGGTCCGGGGCGACCAAACACAGATACGCAGTATTTT. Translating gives CASSYVGPGRPNTDTQYF.

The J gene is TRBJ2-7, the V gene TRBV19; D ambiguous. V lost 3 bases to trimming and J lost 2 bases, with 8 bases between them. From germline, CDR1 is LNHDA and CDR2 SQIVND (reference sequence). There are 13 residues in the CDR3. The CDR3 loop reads CASSMGNTYEQYF. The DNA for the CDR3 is TGTGCCAGTAGTATGGGTAACACCTACGAGCAGTACTTC.

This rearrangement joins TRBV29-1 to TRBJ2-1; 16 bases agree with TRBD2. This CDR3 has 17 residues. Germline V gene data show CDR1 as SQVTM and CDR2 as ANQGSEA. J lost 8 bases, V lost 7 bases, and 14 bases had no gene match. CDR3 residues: CSGTLGTSGRAVDEQFF. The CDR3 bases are TGCAGCGGGACCCTCGGGACTAGCGGGAGGGCGGTGGATGAGCAGTTCTTC.

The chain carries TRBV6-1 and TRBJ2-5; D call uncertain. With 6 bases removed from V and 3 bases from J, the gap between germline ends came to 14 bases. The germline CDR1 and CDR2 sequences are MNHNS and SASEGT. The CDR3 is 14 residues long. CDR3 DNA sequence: TGTGCCAGCAGCGACGGATGGAATGAAGAGACCCAGTACTTC. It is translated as CASSDGWNEETQYF.